Listed below are T cell receptor beta chains from one sample, sequenced in a study of blood T cell repertoires in COVID-19. Generated by immunoSEQ multiplex PCR, the TCRdb table keeps only in-frame clones and is missing some. This sample has about 100,000 clones; approximately 90% occur once, and the top ten carry 4% to 6%. The sequenced material came from peripheral blood. These receptors were collected from a man aged 50 or older with acute or convalescent COVID-19. Each CDR3 is given with its conserved first and last residue. A D gene is named only where the DNA matches it firmly. Expanded clones are given a class, and other clones once, few, many or no size at all.

j_call | clone_size | v_call | d_call | cdr3_nt | cdr3_aa
TRBJ1-4 | - | TRBV7-2 | - | TGTGCCAGCAGCTTAACCGGCCTAGCGTCTAATGAAAAACTGTTTTTT | CASSLTGLASNEKLFF
TRBJ1-5 | once | TRBV12-3/TRBV12-4 | - | TGTGCCAGCAGTTTAGGAGGCCGAGGCCAGCATTTT | CASSLGGRGQHF
TRBJ2-7 | - | TRBV12-5 | TRBD1 | TGTGCTAGTGGTTTGGGTTGGGACAGCTCCCCAGAGCAGTACTTC | CASGLGWDSSPEQYF
TRBJ2-1 | few | TRBV6-5 | TRBD1 | TGTGCCAGCAGTTACTCGGGGACAGGGGATGAGCAGTTCTTC | CASSYSGTGDEQFF
TRBJ1-2 | - | TRBV5-1 | - | TGCGCCAGCAGCCCGACAGGCCGCTATGGCTACACCTTC | CASSPTGRYGYTF
TRBJ1-1 | few | TRBV5-6 | - | TGTGCCAGCAGCTTGGGTCCGGTGTGGAACACTGAAGCTTTCTTT | CASSLGPVWNTEAFF
TRBJ1-4 | - | TRBV7-2 | - | TGTGCCAGCAGCCTCGGACACCGGGGGAATGAAAAACTGTTTTTT | CASSLGHRGNEKLFF
TRBJ2-7 | - | TRBV6-2/TRBV6-3 | - | TGTGCCAGCAGTTACTCGAGGATGGCGGGACCCCTCTACGAGCAGTACTTC | CASSYSRMAGPLYEQYF
TRBJ1-5 | - | TRBV7-7 | - | TGTGCCAGCAGCTTAGCCCTCGAGGCAGGGCGTTATAGCAATCAGCCCCAGCATTTT | CASSLALEAGRYSNQPQHF
TRBJ2-7 | - | TRBV30 | TRBD1 | TGTGCCTGGAGTGTACAGGGGGGCCACGAGCAGTACTTC | CAWSVQGGHEQYF
TRBJ2-3 | - | TRBV11-3 | TRBD2 | TGTGCCAGCAGCCCCGGGACTAGCCACCTCTGGGCAGATACGCAGTATTTT | CASSPGTSHLWADTQYF
TRBJ2-2 | - | TRBV9 | - | TGTGCCAGCAGCGTAGCCGAAAGCGGTCAGCTGTTTTTT | CASSVAESGQLFF
TRBJ2-1 | - | TRBV9 | TRBD2 | TGTGCCAGCAATATAGCGGGAGGTTGGAATGAGCAGTTCTTC | CASNIAGGWNEQFF
TRBJ1-2 | - | TRBV4-3 | TRBD1 | TGCGCCAGCAGCCAAGATCGGTCGGACAGGCTCTATGGCTACACCTTC | CASSQDRSDRLYGYTF
TRBJ2-7 | - | TRBV24-1 | TRBD2 | TGTGCCACCAAGGTGGCGGGAGGAGACGAGCAGTACTTC | CATKVAGGDEQYF
TRBJ1-5 | - | TRBV2 | TRBD1 | TGTGCCAGCAGTAAGACAGGGAGCAATCAGCCCCAGCATTTT | CASSKTGSNQPQHF
TRBJ2-7 | - | TRBV2 | TRBD2 | TGTGCCAGCTCGGGGGGTGGTTACGAGCAGTACTTC | CASSGGGYEQYF
TRBJ2-7 | once | TRBV27 | - | TGTGCCAGCAGTTTGGTCCCCGGGACTCCCGTGGCGGAGCAGTACTTC | CASSLVPGTPVAEQYF
TRBJ1-5 | - | TRBV3-1/TRBV3-2 | - | TGTGCCAGCAGCCCGACACTCAATCAGCCCCAGCATTTT | CASSPTLNQPQHF
TRBJ1-4 | - | TRBV2 | TRBD1 | TGTGCCAGCAGTAGAGACAGGGTCAGGGAAAAACTGTTTTTT | CASSRDRVREKLFF
TRBJ2-1 | - | TRBV29-1 | TRBD2 | TGCAGCGTTGAAGTAGCGGGAGCGGGTAATGAGCAGTTCTTC | CSVEVAGAGNEQFF
TRBJ2-2 | - | TRBV4-3 | - | TGCGCCAGCAGCGTGTTGGGGGCGGAAAACACCGGGGAGCTGTTTTTT | CASSVLGAENTGELFF
TRBJ2-5 | - | TRBV5-1 | - | TGCGCCAGCAGCTCGCTAGCGTCCCAAGAGACCCAGTACTTC | CASSSLASQETQYF
TRBJ2-7 | - | TRBV19 | TRBD1 | TGTGCCAGTAGTACGACAGGGGGCTACGAGCAGTACTTC | CASSTTGGYEQYF
TRBJ2-7 | - | TRBV3-1/TRBV3-2 | TRBD1 | TGTGCCAGCAGCCAAGCGACAGGGAGTCTCGAGCAGTACTTC | CASSQATGSLEQYF
TRBJ2-5 | - | TRBV30 | - | TGTGCCTGGAGTGTACTTTCCCAAGAGACCCAGTACTTC | CAWSVLSQETQYF
TRBJ2-3 | - | TRBV27 | - | TGTGCCAGCAGTAATAGCGGCCCCACAGATACGCAGTATTTT | CASSNSGPTDTQYF
TRBJ1-5 | - | TRBV7-9 | - | TGTGCCAGCAGCTTAAATCTATGGCCCCAGCATTTT | CASSLNLWPQHF
TRBJ1-5 | - | TRBV5-8 | TRBD1 | TGTGCCAGCACCAAGGACAGGGGGCGGGAAGGCAATCAGCCCCAGCATTTT | CASTKDRGREGNQPQHF
TRBJ2-3 | - | TRBV5-1 | TRBD2 | TGCGCCAGCAGCATCTTAGCGGGAGGGCCAGCAGATACGCAGTATTTT | CASSILAGGPADTQYF